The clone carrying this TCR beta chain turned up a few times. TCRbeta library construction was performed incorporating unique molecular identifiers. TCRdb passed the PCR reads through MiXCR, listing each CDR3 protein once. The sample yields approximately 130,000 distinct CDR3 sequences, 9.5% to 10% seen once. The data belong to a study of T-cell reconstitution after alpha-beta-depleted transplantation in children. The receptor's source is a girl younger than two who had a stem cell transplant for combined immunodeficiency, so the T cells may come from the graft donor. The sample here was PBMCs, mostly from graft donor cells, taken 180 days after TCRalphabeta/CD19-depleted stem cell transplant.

Written as DNA, the CDR3 is TGTGCCATCAGTGAGTCCAGGCTTCGAAACGAGCCCCAGCATTTT. This gives the protein CAISESRLRNEPQHF. This chain joins TRBV10-3 and TRBJ1-5; no clear D. Germline assignment: CDR1 ENHRY and CDR2 SYGVKD. The CDR3 runs to 15 residues. Trimming took off 0 bases at V and 8 bases at J, with 14 bases between the two ends.